The T cell receptor (beta chain) described here comes from a study of blood T cell repertoires in COVID-19. Clones were sequenced by immunoSEQ multiplex PCR, and TCRdb holds only the in-frame ones, with some missing. The sample shows around 320,000 clones, roughly 87% of them seen only once. CDR3 length equals 12 residues. Between the trimmed V and J ends, which lost 11 bases and 5 bases, there was a span of 15 bases. Germline CDR1 is PRHDT and CDR2 is FYEKMQ (reference sequence). V is TRBV13 and J is TRBJ1-1; maybe TRBD1 (6 bases). The sample was peripheral blood. This clonotype was sampled from a young man with active or convalescent COVID-19. As DNA, the CDR3 is TGTGCCTGGGGGCAAGGGATGACTGAAGCTTTCTTT. It specifies CAWGQGMTEAFF.